These 8 T cell receptor beta chains share one sample of origin, sequenced in a study of a mutant IDH1 vaccine in newly diagnosed glioma. Antigen specificity for these receptors is unknown. Stated time point: week 35, safety follow-up. Mutant IDH1 20-mer peptide, at 300 ug, made up each vaccine dose, with topical imiquimod. Libraries were prepared by immunoSEQ multiplex PCR; TCRdb keeps only in-frame clonotypes and omits some of them. This repertoire shows 45,000 to 60,000 clones, around 90% found once; its top ten account for more than 5.5%. Sequenced here: PBMCs, sampled from a glioma patient whose treatment included an IDH1 peptide vaccine. All receptors derive from a woman between 40 and 55 years old with glioma.

This clone was picked up one time. The CDR3 DNA reads as TGCGCCAGCAGCCAAGATCGCGGGACAGTTACGAATGAGCAGTTCTTC. Its translation: CASSQDRGTVTNEQFF. The V call is TRBV4-3, the J call TRBJ2-1, with D perhaps matching TRBD1 (7 bases). This CDR3 region has 16 residues. V dropped 0 bases and J dropped 7 bases, with 16 bases sitting between them. Per germline, CDR1 LGHNA and CDR2 YSLEER.

The CDR3 spells CASSNRRTQETQYF. The CDR3 nucleotides are TGTGCCAGCTCAAACAGGCGCACCCAAGAGACCCAGTACTTC. The J gene is TRBJ2-5, the V gene TRBV18; D might be TRBD1 (5 bases). V lost 5 bases, J lost 1 base, and 11 bases lay in between. The CDR3 covers 14 residues. Germline-derived CDR1 and CDR2 are KGHSH and LQKENI.

CDR3 sequence reads: CASSEIRAGNTIYF. CDR3 DNA: TGTGCCAGCAGTGAAATTAGGGCTGGAAACACCATATATTTT. This chain connects TRBV6-1 to TRBJ1-3; unclear D gene. Germline V gene sequence: CDR1 MNHNS, CDR2 SASEGT. CDR3 length: 14 residues. V was clipped by 2 bases and J by 2 bases, with 7 bases between them.

CDR3 in amino acids: CASSRTGGTGELFF. The CDR3 DNA reads as TGCGCCAGCAGTCGGACAGGGGGCACCGGGGAGCTGTTTTTT. V gene TRBV10-1 combines with J gene TRBJ2-2; 10 bases line up with TRBD1. V was pared by 5 bases and J by 4 bases, with 1 base of the junction left unmatched. CDR1 WNHNN and CDR2 SYGVQD come from the germline V gene (reference sequence). CDR3 size: 14 residues.

The chain has TRBV7-9 and TRBJ1-1; D remains unclear. The germline V and J ends were trimmed by 1 base and 1 base, with 4 bases remaining between them. The CDR3 totals 13 residues. Germline assignment: CDR1 SEHNR and CDR2 FQNEAQ (reference sequence). The DNA of the CDR3 is TGTGCCAGCAGCTTAGGGACGAACACTGAAGCTTTCTTT. Residues: CASSLGTNTEAFF. The variable domain in full, with the rest retrieved from reference TRBV7-9 and TRBJ1-1, is DTGVSQNPRHKITKRGQNVTFRCDPISEHNRLYWYRQTLGQGPEFLTYFQNEAQLEKSRLLSDRFSAERPKGSFSTLEIQRTEQGDSAMYLCASSLGTNTEAFFGQGTRLTVV.

The genes are TRBV7-9 and TRBJ2-7; 7 nucleotides line up with TRBD2. V gave up 3 bases and J gave up 3 bases; unmatched junction bases: 2. Germline V lookup: CDR1 SEHNR, CDR2 FQNEAQ (reference sequence). The CDR3 contains 13 residues. The CDR3 nucleotides read TGTGCCAGCAGCTTGGCGGGAGACTACGAGCAGTACTTC. This translates into CASSLAGDYEQYF.

V and J are TRBV6-5 and TRBJ2-2; TRBD2 matches at 8 bases. Germline assignment: CDR1 MNHEY and CDR2 SVGAGI. The CDR3 covers 14 residues. J was trimmed by 5 bases and V by 8 bases; bases with no gene match: 7. For the CDR3, the DNA is TGTGCCAGCCGTCGGGGGGGGTGGACCGGGGAGCTGTTTTTT. Encoded protein: CASRRGGWTGELFF.

The rearrangement joins TRBV2 to TRBJ2-1; no reliable D call. The ends were cut back, 5 bases at V and 7 bases at J, with 9 bases in the middle. CDR1 is SNHLY, CDR2 FYNNEI, per germline. This CDR3 is 12 amino acids long. CDR3 sequence (DNA): TGTGCCAGCAGTAACCCCAGTAATGAGCAGTTCTTC. It yields the protein CASSNPSNEQFF. Filled out from reference TRBV2 and TRBJ2-1, the complete variable domain reads EPEVTQTPSHQVTQMGQEVILRCVPISNHLYFYWYRQILGQKVEFLVSFYNNEISEKSEIFDDQFSVERPDGSNFTLKIRSTKLEDSAMYFCASSNPSNEQFFGPGTRLTVL.